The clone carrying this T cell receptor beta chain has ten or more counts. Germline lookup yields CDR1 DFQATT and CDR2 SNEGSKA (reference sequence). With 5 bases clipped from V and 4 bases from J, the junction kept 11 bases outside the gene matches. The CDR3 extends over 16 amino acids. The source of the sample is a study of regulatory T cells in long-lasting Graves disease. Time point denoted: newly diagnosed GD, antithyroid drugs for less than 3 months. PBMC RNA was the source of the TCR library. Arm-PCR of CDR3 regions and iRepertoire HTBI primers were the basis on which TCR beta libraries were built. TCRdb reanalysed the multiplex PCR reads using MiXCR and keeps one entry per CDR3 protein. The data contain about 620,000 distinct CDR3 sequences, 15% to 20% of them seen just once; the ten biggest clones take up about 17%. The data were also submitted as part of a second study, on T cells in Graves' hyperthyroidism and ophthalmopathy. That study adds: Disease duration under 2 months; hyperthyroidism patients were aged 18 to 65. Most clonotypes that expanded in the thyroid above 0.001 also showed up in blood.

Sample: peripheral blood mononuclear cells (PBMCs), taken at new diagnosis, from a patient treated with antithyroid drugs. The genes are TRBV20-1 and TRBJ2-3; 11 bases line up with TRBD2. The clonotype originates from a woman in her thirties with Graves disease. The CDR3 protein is CSAHLPLAGVADTQYF. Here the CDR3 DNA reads TGCAGTGCTCACCTACCACTAGCGGGAGTTGCAGATACGCAGTATTTT.